This TCR beta chain was captured in a study of PD-L1 blockade in urothelial cancer. Regarding time point: peripheral blood 6 weeks after treatment start. In germline, CDR1 is WNHNN, CDR2 SYGVQD (reference sequence). J gave up 6 bases and V 4 bases, and 10 bases lay outside the gene matches. This CDR3 is 15 amino acids long. Whole-study results and caveats: Better survival was predicted when blood TCR clonality before treatment fell below the median.

Using immunoSEQ multiplex PCR, the repertoire was profiled, and TCRdb retains in-frame clones only, with some absent. The data show 40,000 to 55,000 clones, with 88% seen just once and 2.4% held by the top ten. Details on this clone: The antigen remains unidentified.

This sequence originates from a man in his fifties or sixties with urothelial cancer. The chain employs TRBV10-1 and TRBJ2-3; 7 bases line up with TRBD2. The starting material was PBMCs, obtained around atezolizumab (anti-PD-L1) treatment. The CDR3 coding sequence is TGCGCCAGCAGTGTGGATCGGGGGGTGATGGATACGCAGTATTTT. Residues: CASSVDRGVMDTQYF.